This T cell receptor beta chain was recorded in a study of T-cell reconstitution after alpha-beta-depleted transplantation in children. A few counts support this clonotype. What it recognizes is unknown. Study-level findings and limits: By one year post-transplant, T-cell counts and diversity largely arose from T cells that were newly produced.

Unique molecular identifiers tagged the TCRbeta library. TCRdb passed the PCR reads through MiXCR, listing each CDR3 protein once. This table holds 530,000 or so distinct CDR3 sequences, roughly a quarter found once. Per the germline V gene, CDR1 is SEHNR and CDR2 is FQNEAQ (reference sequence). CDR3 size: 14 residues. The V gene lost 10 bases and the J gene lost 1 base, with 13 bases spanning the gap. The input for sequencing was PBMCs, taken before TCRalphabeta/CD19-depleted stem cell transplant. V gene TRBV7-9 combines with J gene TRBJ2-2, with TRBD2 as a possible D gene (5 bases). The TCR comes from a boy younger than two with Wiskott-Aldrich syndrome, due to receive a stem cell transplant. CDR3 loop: CATLRGQNTGELFF. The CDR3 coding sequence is TGTGCCACCCTACGAGGGCAGAACACCGGGGAGCTGTTTTTT.